This T cell receptor (beta chain) comes out of a study of cytomegalovirus exposure and HLA in healthy donors (dated by TCRdb to about 2017). Study-level background: An earlier analysis of around 600 of the donors reported 250 to 300 Gb of sequence data and 100 million to 130 million unique TCR beta sequences from some 180 million T cells. Roughly 300 gigabases of sequencing data and 70 million to 100 million unique TCR sequences made up an early release that covered over 550 HLA-typed donors. Of the roughly 430 genotyped donors, approximately 83% fell in the genetic ancestry cluster associated with self-reported Caucasian donors. The aim of the study was to test whether cataloging public T cell receptors could identify signatures of past pathogen exposure. The study used immunosequencing to profile the T cell repertoires of about 670 subjects and linked those repertoires to cytomegalovirus serostatus. Besides the first cohort of roughly 660 subjects, a separate validation cohort made up of 120 different subjects was used. To predict cytomegalovirus infection status, the study brought together high-throughput TCR immunosequencing, statistical association of individual TCRs with disease status, and machine learning. A later analysis re-analyzed previously published TCR beta repertoires from several hundred donors and added high-resolution HLA genotyping to study TCR occurrence patterns. In the later analysis, no new phenotypic data were used to find candidate immune exposures; instead, reliance was placed on TCR beta sequences and their occurrence across donors. An earlier analysis of 450 to 750 of the donors used high-throughput TCR beta sequencing to judge whether each TCR beta V gene segment behaved as functional or pseudogenic. Donor age, sex, ethnicity and CMV serostatus were compiled alongside the repertoire data. Genome-wide SNP genotypes for about 65% of the roughly 670 donors were used in a later genetic analysis, which treated that subset as a discovery cohort. Every repertoire in the discovery cohort had been generated on one and the same sequencing platform. Class I and class II HLA loci were covered by the typing at four-digit resolution. Typing coverage differed by locus: A, B, C, DRB1 and DQB1 were typed in roughly 620-630 donors, DQA1 in approximately 520, DPA1 in roughly 590, and DPB1 in 400 to 490. Roughly 5 DR-DQ haplotypes were handled as single units for association and clustering, since linkage in the cohort was strong. On average, around 240,000 unique TCR beta nucleotide sequences were sequenced per donor among about 400 genotyped donors of the cohort, with roughly 19% of those sequences being non-productive. General study outcomes and caveats: Because HLA typing was missing for some donors at each locus, association tests included only the typed subset. At a false discovery rate of 0.05, a later analysis linked approximately 18,000 TCR beta sequences to specific HLA alleles. In a later genetic analysis, a missense DCLRE1C variant was associated with V-gene and J-gene trimming of TCR beta chains, and the association was replicated in an independent cohort. In a later analysis, HLA-associated TCR beta chains were found to be more clonally expanded and to have lower generation probabilities than equally common non-associated chains. When HLA alleles, especially DR and DQ, strongly co-occurred, TCR associations were difficult to assign to individual alleles. In vitro tests confirmed that three of the cytomegalovirus-associated TCR beta chains recognize cytomegalovirus antigens. The presence/absence analyses assumed that sequencing depth was roughly uniform across donors, and that assumption may not be true. A later analysis found that most CMV-associated TCR beta chains appeared HLA-restricted, with HLA associations seemingly driven largely by CMV exposure. A later genetic analysis reported fewer N-insertions in productive TCRs among donors in an Asian-associated ancestry cluster than the approximately 670-donor mean. Only TCR beta chains were sequenced in this cohort, and the absence of alpha or paired-chain data limited detectable features. Some IMGT-functional V segments, including TRBV6-2 and TRBV6-3, could not be told apart with the 87-base-pair reads, so those segments were excluded. Most TCR sequences were observed very rarely across donors, whereas some public TCRs were present in many individuals. Because counts were too low, seventeen rarely observed V segments, including chromosome 9 orphons, were left out of the earlier analysis of some 640 of the donors. Several of the top co-occurrence clusters appeared to be linked to parvovirus B19, influenza, CMV and Epstein-Barr virus, according to a later analysis. A group of highly shared sequence variants was considered likely to be a technical artifact of the sequencing pipeline. An earlier analysis of around 540 of the donors showed that most TCR beta V segments appeared in productive rearrangements either about 87% or about 30% of the time, which broadly matched IMGT annotations. A further reported finding was that TCR beta sequences accurately predicted the HLA-A and HLA-B alleles for most subjects in the first cohort. Linkage disequilibrium might explain the correlated functional status among segregating V segments, but an unknown experimental factor could not be excluded. The only immune exposure information available for the cohort was CMV serostatus. According to the authors, the approach could potentially be generalized to other disease states and immunological phenotypes. The study gave a list of about 170 TCR beta chains associated with cytomegalovirus. In a later analysis, TCR association rates were found to vary across HLA loci, with the most associated TCRs seen for DRB1 alleles and the fewest for HLA-C alleles. Cytomegalovirus status was reported to be diagnosed by the classifier with high specificity and sensitivity in both the original and validation cohorts.

To prepare the library, the immunoSEQ multiplex PCR assay was applied. A mixture of 60 forward primers for TCR Vbeta segments and 13 reverse primers for TCR Jbeta segments was used in the multiplex PCR. The CDR3 region of rearranged TCR beta genes was amplified from genomic DNA by a multiplex PCR assay. Amplified TCR beta libraries were sequenced as 87-base-pair reads on the Illumina HiSeq System. On the authors' methods: Across the 666 repertoires, a later analysis counted approximately 75 million unique TCR beta chains, roughly 11 million of which were shared by at least two donors. Raw reads were error-corrected and collapsed into unique sequences with a nearest-neighbor algorithm that merged closely related sequences to remove PCR and sequencing errors. CDR3 sequences were aligned to IMGT reference sequences to assign V, D and J gene segments. Each retained sequence needed at least a six-nucleotide match to both a V gene segment and a J gene segment. Rearrangements were called productive when the CDR3 lacked stop codons and stayed in frame with V and J; all others were non-productive. Following IMGT convention, CDR3 was defined as the stretch from the second conserved V-encoded cysteine to the conserved J-encoded phenylalanine. In an earlier analysis of 587 of the donors, sequences lacking an unambiguous match to a single V gene segment were excluded. In an earlier analysis of almost 600 of the donors, a V segment was called functional when productive rearrangements were above 56.7%, and segregating when the standard deviation between donors exceeded 5%. A statistical classification framework was built to diagnose cytomegalovirus status from the catalog of TCR beta chain sequences. In a later analysis, TCR nucleotide sequences were compared against IMGT/GENE-DB human TR gene sequences so that V and J genes could be assigned. Using the TCRdist pipeline, a later analysis assigned CDR3 sequences along with most-parsimonious VDJ recombination scenarios. In a later analysis, each TCR beta chain was defined by its CDR3 amino acid sequence together with its V-gene family, and reads lacking a unique V-gene family were excluded. In a later analysis, fewer than 650 highly shared, low-generation-probability nucleotide sequences were removed to address suspected cross-contamination and a sequencing artifact. A later analysis calculated a clonal expansion index for each public chain from normalized within-repertoire ranks of inferred template counts. In a later analysis, generation probabilities were computed with a VDJ recombination model fitted to out-of-frame rearrangements, and the resulting probabilities were checked against IGoR. Hypergeometric tests were used in a later analysis to score TCR-TCR, TCR-HLA and TCR-CMV co-occurrence, with a repertoire-size bias correction applied to the TCR pairs. False discovery rates were estimated in a later analysis by permuting HLA or CMV assignments 20 times. In a later analysis, co-occurring TCRs were grouped using DBSCAN, with TCRdist sequence similarity added in when clustering inside HLA-allele-positive subsets. For co-occurrence clustering, repertoires with fewer than 30,000 or more than 120,000 public chains were excluded, along with a handful of repertoires with anomalous nucleotide sharing. TCRdb took over this immuneACCESS table, retaining in-frame rearrangements with V and J assigned. Such tables are incomplete; in checked studies, under half of the missing clones stem from an unresolved V gene, and the remainder is unexplained. V and J calls and clone size are those listed in that table; D and trimming were worked out from the DNA. The sample table lists 150,000 to 200,000 clones, 85% of them with a count of one. The ten largest clones represent over 2% of the sample.

The germline V gene specifies LGHNA as CDR1 and YNFKEQ as CDR2. There are 14 amino acids in the CDR3, from cysteine to phenylalanine inclusive. Only the CDR3 DNA is retained, 42 bases long and in frame from the first base. Trimming leaves V shorter by 1 base and J shorter by 6 bases, with the junction holding 6 bases beyond the gene matches. This clone was seen only a few times. It lacks a known antigen. The record has no base qualities; no much larger clone is one base away. In total, approximately 690 healthy bone marrow donors made up the cohort. At the time of sampling, all cohort members were nominally healthy, though unrecorded immune exposures were likely present. The donor was CMV seronegative and was included in the group of hundreds of seronegative cohort members. Every donor gave a peripheral blood sample, and the peripheral blood mononuclear cells from that sample were used for TCR beta sequencing. Genomic DNA was extracted from the blood cell samples with the Qiagen DNeasy Blood Extraction Kit.

The rearranged segments are TRBV4-2 and TRBJ2-7, and 7 junction bases match TRBD1. The sample was PBMCs. The sequence was collected from a woman aged 45 to 65 in good health and CMV-seronegative. The CDR3 in this case is CASSQADNRGEQYF. Read as DNA, the sequence is TGTGCCAGCAGCCAAGCAGATAACAGGGGCGAGCAGTACTTC.